Below are 30 T cell receptor beta chains sequenced from a single sample in a study of shared clonotypes between healthy human individuals. CD45RO negativity and positive selection for CCR7 defined naive CD8 cells, a population that excluded terminally differentiated effector memory CD45RA+ cells. Method: immunoSEQ multiplex PCR; TCRdb's copy keeps in-frame clones and lacks some. The data contain about 820,000 clones, 80% to 95% of them seen just once; the ten biggest clones take up nearly 25%. Sequenced input: naive CD8+ T cells sorted from blood. These TCRs come from a man aged 25 to 40 in good health.

The chain uses TRBV29-1 and TRBJ1-1, with TRBD1 matching 7 bases. The CDR3 spans 14 residues. Losses at the gene ends were 6 bases for V and 4 bases for J; bases not matched to a gene: 11. CDR1 and CDR2 (germline): SQVTM, ANQGSEA. The CDR3 DNA reads TGCAGCGTGAGATCACAGGGGATTAGCACTGAAGCTTTCTTT. This encodes CSVRSQGISTEAFF.

This sequence joins TRBV19 and TRBJ2-7; D is unclear. Germline CDR1 is LNHDA and CDR2 is SQIVND (reference sequence). This CDR3 has 12 amino acids. Between the trimmed V and J ends, which lost 6 bases and 5 bases, there was a span of 11 bases. CDR3 region: CASSGPGNEQYF. The CDR3 nucleotides read TGTGCCAGTAGCGGACCGGGCAACGAGCAGTACTTC. Using reference TRBV19 and TRBJ2-7 for the parts outside the CDR3, the full variable domain is DGGITQSPKYLFRKEGQNVTLSCEQNLNHDAMYWYRQDPGQGLRLIYYSQIVNDFQKGDIAEGYSVSREKKESFPLTVTSAQKNPTAFYLCASSGPGNEQYFGPGTRLTVT.

This clone was counted once. The chain recombines TRBV28 with TRBJ2-2, with D possibly called TRBD1 or TRBD2 (5 bases each). CDR1 is MDHEN and CDR2 is SYDVKM in the germline V gene. V lost 6 bases and J lost 3, with 11 bases in between. The CDR3 runs to 14 residues. CDR3: CASSEGPYTGELFF. As DNA, the CDR3 is TGTGCCAGCAGCGAGGGGCCCTACACCGGGGAGCTGTTTTTT. Together with reference TRBV28 and TRBJ2-2, the CDR3 gives the full variable domain: DVKVTQSSRYLVKRTGEKVFLECVQDMDHENMFWYRQDPGLGLRLIYFSYDVKMKEKGDIPEGYSVSREKKERFSLILESASTNQTSMYLCASSEGPYTGELFFGEGSRLTVL.

The chain couples TRBV29-1 to TRBJ2-1, with TRBD2 identical over 9 bases. Germline CDR1 and CDR2: SQVTM and ANQGSEA. The junction had 13 bases not matched to a gene; V was cut back by 1 base and J by 0 bases. The length of the CDR3 is 19 residues. CDR3: CSVEGMMDSGSVSYNEQFF. In nucleotides, the CDR3 is TGCAGCGTTGAAGGTATGATGGATAGCGGGAGCGTCTCCTACAATGAGCAGTTCTTC.

This chain connects TRBV4-3 to TRBJ1-5; 10 nucleotides match TRBD1. The J segment lost 5 bases and the V segment lost 3 bases, leaving 4 bases of the junction unmatched. Germline CDR1 and CDR2: LGHNA and YSLEER. This CDR3 comprises 15 residues. The chain's CDR3 is CASSQGTGDYQPQHF. In DNA, the CDR3 is TGCGCCAGCAGCCAGGGGACAGGGGATTATCAGCCCCAGCATTTT.

V and J are TRBV25-1 and TRBJ2-1, with a tentative D call TRBD2 (6 bases). V lost 0 bases to trimming and J lost 5 bases, with 14 bases between them. The CDR3 contains 16 residues. The germline CDR1 and CDR2 sequences are MGHDK and SYGVNS. Here the CDR3 DNA reads TGTGCCAGCAGTGAATATACCGGACTACTCCACAATGAGCAGTTCTTC. Translating it yields CASSEYTGLLHNEQFF.

Only a few counts were recorded for this clone. This chain joins TRBV27 and TRBJ1-2; D may be TRBD1 (6 bases). The CDR3 extends over 14 amino acids. V was cut by 5 bases and J by 3 bases, with 13 bases left in between. Germline-derived CDR1 and CDR2 are MNHEY and SMNVEV (reference sequence). CDR3: CASSTLAGDYGYTF. Written as DNA, the CDR3 is TGTGCCAGCAGTACGCTGGCAGGGGACTATGGCTACACCTTC.

The chain combines TRBV10-3 with TRBJ2-2, with D perhaps TRBD1 (5 bases). CDR1 is ENHRY and CDR2 is SYGVKD in the germline V gene. V dropped 6 bases and J dropped 3 bases, with 8 bases sitting between them. The CDR3 runs to 13 residues. The CDR3 DNA reads as TGTGCCATCAGGGGGCATGACACCGGGGAGCTGTTTTTT. Encoded protein: CAIRGHDTGELFF.

The chain links TRBV19 to TRBJ2-5; 12 bases are shared with TRBD1. This CDR3 spans 14 amino acids. Germline CDR1 and CDR2: LNHDA and SQIVND (reference sequence). Trimming at V came to 9 bases and at J to 2 bases, leaving 4 bases not matched to a gene. In DNA, the CDR3 is TGTGCCAGAGGGGACAGGGGGCCGCAAGAGACCCAGTACTTC. It encodes CARGDRGPQETQYF.

This clone was counted a single time. V is TRBV7-6 and J is TRBJ2-3, with 10 bases lining up with TRBD2. J gave up 4 bases and V 4 bases, and 14 bases lay outside the gene matches. Germline V gene lookup returns CDR1 SGHVS and CDR2 FNYEAQ. The length of the CDR3 is 18 residues. CDR3 protein: CASSYNRPSGRGADTQYF. The CDR3 DNA is TGTGCCAGCAGCTATAACCGGCCTAGCGGGAGAGGCGCAGATACGCAGTATTTT.

The genes are TRBV7-9 and TRBJ2-5; 12 bases align to TRBD1. The ends lost 7 bases at V and 4 bases at J; junction bases unmatched: 4. Looked up from germline, CDR1 is SEHNR and CDR2 is FQNEAQ (reference sequence). The CDR3 is made up of 14 amino acids. CDR3 coding DNA: TGTGCCAGCAAGGGACAGGGGGCGGGAGAGACCCAGTACTTC. Translated, it gives CASKGQGAGETQYF.

The chain carries TRBV6-5 and TRBJ1-5; D gene uncertain. The CDR3 length is 14 residues. Trimming stripped 4 bases from V and 0 bases from J, with 7 bases between. Per the germline V gene, CDR1 is MNHEY and CDR2 is SVGAGI. The CDR3 DNA sequence: TGTGCCAGCAGTTCCCAAAATAGCAATCAGCCCCAGCATTTT. Protein: CASSSQNSNQPQHF.

This clone was seen once. CDR3 loop: CASSPTGSNQPQHF. The CDR3, as DNA: TGCGCCAGCAGCCCGACAGGGAGCAATCAGCCCCAGCATTTT. The J gene is TRBJ1-5, the V gene TRBV4-1; 7 nucleotides match TRBD1. There are 14 residues in the CDR3. V dropped 4 bases and J dropped 1; count of bases not matched to a gene: 1. CDR1 is MGHRA and CDR2 is YSYEKL in the germline V gene.

The V and J genes are TRBV29-1 and TRBJ2-7; D is perhaps TRBD1 (5 bases). The V gene's germline CDR1 is SQVTM and CDR2 ANQGSEA. This CDR3 has 12 residues. The germline V and J ends were trimmed by 6 bases and 2 bases, with 11 bases remaining between them. The CDR3 DNA sequence: TGCAGCGTACTTGACAGTCCCTACGAGCAGTACTTC. Translating gives CSVLDSPYEQYF.

Comment on this clone: No DNA is shown, since the ends of the CDR3 on it are uncertain; the CDR3 is the one TCRdb lists. The V and J genes are TRBV28 and TRBJ2-3; the table's D call, TRBD1, has no DNA check behind it. Counting both end residues, the CDR3 totals 16 amino acids. Germline V CDR1 and CDR2: MDHEN, SYDVKM. CDR3 sequence: CASSSSFGTGWDTQYF.

The gene calls are TRBV4-1 and TRBJ2-7, with D perhaps TRBD2 (6 bases). The CDR3 is made up of 14 amino acids. The V gene lost 1 base and the J gene lost 3 bases, with 10 bases spanning the gap. CDR1 is MGHRA, CDR2 YSYEKL, per germline. CDR3 in DNA: TGCGCCAGCAGCCAAGGCCGGGACTTCTACGAGCAGTACTTC. Its protein is CASSQGRDFYEQYF.

The V call is TRBV4-3, the J call TRBJ1-1; TRBD1 aligns across 9 bases. The V gene's germline CDR1 is LGHNA and CDR2 YSLEER. The J segment lost 5 bases and the V segment lost 2 bases, leaving 18 bases of the junction unmatched. The CDR3 has 19 amino acids. For the CDR3, the DNA is TGCGCCAGCAGCCAATCCCAAAACCCCACCGGGACAGGGTGGACTGAAGCTTTCTTT. This encodes CASSQSQNPTGTGWTEAFF.

V usage is TRBV10-1 and J usage is TRBJ2-7; D is possibly TRBD2 (5 bases). This CDR3 comprises 13 residues. The V gene lost 3 bases and the J gene lost 3 bases, with 9 bases spanning the gap. The germline CDR1 and CDR2 sequences are WNHNN and SYGVQD (reference sequence). For the CDR3, the DNA is TGCGCCAGCAGTGAAGGCGGGTTCTACGAGCAGTACTTC. This sequence encodes CASSEGGFYEQYF.

V gene TRBV27 combines with J gene TRBJ2-3, with no clear D. CDR3 size: 14 residues. V was clipped by 2 bases and J by 3 bases, with 9 bases between them. The germline V gene encodes CDR1 MNHEY and CDR2 SMNVEV (reference sequence). In nucleotides, the CDR3 is TGTGCCAGCAGTTTAAAGTGGGGTACAGATACGCAGTATTTT. Protein: CASSLKWGTDTQYF.

The gene calls are TRBV19 and TRBJ2-1, with unresolved D. The CDR3 has 14 amino acids. Germline CDR1 is LNHDA and CDR2 is SQIVND (reference sequence). Trimming took 6 bases from V and 4 from J, leaving 13 bases between them. DNA of the CDR3: TGTGCCAGTAGGGTTGAGGCAGAATACAATGAGCAGTTCTTC. Protein product: CASRVEAEYNEQFF. The full variable domain, rest sourced from reference TRBV19 and TRBJ2-1, is DGGITQSPKYLFRKEGQNVTLSCEQNLNHDAMYWYRQDPGQGLRLIYYSQIVNDFQKGDIAEGYSVSREKKESFPLTVTSAQKNPTAFYLCASRVEAEYNEQFFGPGTRLTVL.

The rearrangement links TRBV5-1 to TRBJ2-1, with D hard to call. This CDR3 has 14 amino acids. The germline gives CDR1 SGHRS, CDR2 YFSETQ. The V end lost 4 bases, the J end lost 6 bases, and 14 bases lay between the germline ends. CDR3 in DNA: TGCGCCAGCAGCCCCACTTTTAGTTTCAATGAGCAGTTCTTC. Protein: CASSPTFSFNEQFF.

This chain connects TRBV13 to TRBJ2-3; perhaps TRBD2 as D (5 bases). Deletions cut 2 bases from V and 2 bases from J, with 8 bases between. This CDR3 has 14 amino acids. Germline-derived CDR1 and CDR2 are PRHDT and FYEKMQ (reference sequence). CDR3 sequence: CASSLRGHTDTQYF. As DNA, the CDR3 is TGTGCCAGCAGCTTACGAGGGCACACAGATACGCAGTATTTT.

V gene TRBV4-1 combines with J gene TRBJ1-3; D is undetermined. Germline V gene sequence: CDR1 MGHRA, CDR2 YSYEKL. Trimming left V 0 bases short and J 4 bases short, with 10 bases between. The CDR3 sequence is 15 residues long. The CDR3 nucleotides read TGCGCCAGCAGCCAAGAGGGAGGGCGAGGAAACACCATATATTTT. Protein sequence: CASSQEGGRGNTIYF.

This clone showed up just once. The rearrangement uses TRBV19 and TRBJ2-2; 10 positions agree with TRBD2. Germline values: CDR1 LNHDA, CDR2 SQIVND (reference sequence). The CDR3 spans 15 residues. J was trimmed by 3 bases and V by 9 bases; bases with no gene match: 7. For the CDR3, the DNA is TGTGCCAGCCTAGCGGGAGAAGTCTACACCGGGGAGCTGTTTTTT. It translates to CASLAGEVYTGELFF.

The chain uses TRBV10-2 and TRBJ2-1; D gene uncertain. Germline V gene lookup returns CDR1 WSHSY and CDR2 SAAADI. The CDR3 loop spans 14 amino acids. Deletions cut 4 bases from V and 2 bases from J, with 9 bases between. CDR3 bases: TGCGCCAGCAGTGGTGACAATACCTACAATGAGCAGTTCTTC. Its protein is CASSGDNTYNEQFF.

The rearrangement links TRBV28 to TRBJ1-3, with D unresolved. The CDR3 runs 11 residues. The germline gives CDR1 MDHEN, CDR2 SYDVKM. V shed 8 bases and J shed 4 bases, with 6 bases lying between them. The CDR3 DNA sequence: TGTGCCAGCGCTTTGGGAAACACCATATATTTT. Protein product: CASALGNTIYF.

V is TRBV6-5 and J is TRBJ1-1; TRBD1 might be the D (6 bases). Trimming cost V 8 bases and J 2 bases, with 18 bases left between them. The CDR3 contains 15 residues. Per the germline V gene, CDR1 is MNHEY and CDR2 is SVGAGI. This chain's CDR3 is CASRAYRQDNTEAFF. In nucleotides, the CDR3 is TGTGCCAGCCGCGCTTACAGACAGGACAACACTGAAGCTTTCTTT.

The chain joins TRBV6-5 to TRBJ1-1; a possible D gene is TRBD1 (5 bases). The germline CDR1 and CDR2 sequences are MNHEY and SVGAGI. The V end lost 0 bases, the J end lost 7 bases, and 12 bases lay between the germline ends. The CDR3 runs to 14 residues. CDR3 DNA: TGTGCCAGCAGTTACTCAAGCAGGGTGGATGAAGCTTTCTTT. Encoded protein: CASSYSSRVDEAFF.

J is TRBJ2-6 and V is TRBV10-3, with 10 bases lining up with TRBD2. The CDR3 is made up of 17 amino acids. Trimming took 3 bases from V and 0 from J; bases not matched to a gene: 2. CDR1 and CDR2 from the germline V gene are ENHRY and SYGVKD. CDR3 DNA: TGTGCCATCAGTGAAGCGGGAGGGGGCTCTGGGGCCAACGTCCTGACTTTC. It codes for CAISEAGGGSGANVLTF.

The chain recombines TRBV10-1 with TRBJ2-1, with TRBD2 identical over 8 bases. This CDR3 comprises 17 residues. The V gene end was trimmed by 4 bases and the J gene end by 4 bases; junction bases not matched to a gene: 12. Germline-derived CDR1 and CDR2 are WNHNN and SYGVQD (reference sequence). In DNA form, the CDR3 reads TGCGCCAGCAGTGGCACGGGTACTAGCGGAGAGTACAATGAGCAGTTCTTC. Translating it yields CASSGTGTSGEYNEQFF.